This TCR beta chain was found in a study of response to subunit inactivated influenza vaccine. From the RT-PCR reads, TCRdb called clonotypes with MiXCR, one entry per CDR3 protein. The data contain around 540,000 distinct CDR3 sequences, approximately 10% of them singletons. This sequence was found in a man aged 50 to 60 who received an inactivated influenza vaccine. Sequencing was performed on PBMCs from blood, taken on the day of vaccination.

CDR3 in DNA: TGCAGTGTGCGGGACATGGGCTATGGCTACACCTTC. It translates to CSVRDMGYGYTF. J is TRBJ1-2 and V is TRBV20-1, with a tentative D call TRBD1 (6 bases). The CDR3 covers 12 residues. Deletions cut 7 bases from V and 4 bases from J, with 13 bases between. CDR1 DFQATT and CDR2 SNEGSKA come from the germline V gene (reference sequence).